These 4 T cell receptor beta chains originate from one sample sequenced in a study of shared clonotypes between healthy human individuals (dated by TCRdb to the early 2020s). For the CD8 naive samples, CD45RO-negative cells were positively selected for CCR7, yielding a CD45RA+CCR7+ population from which TemRA cells were excluded. Libraries were built with the immunoSEQ multiplex PCR assay. TCRdb obtained this table from immuneACCESS and retained in-frame rearrangements with V and J assigned. These tables miss some clones; where compared with another copy, unresolved V genes account for less than half of the shortfall, and the remainder is unexplained. This sample holds millions of clones; about 95% were observed only once. The ten biggest clones cover roughly 1% of the sample. The material sequenced was naive CD8+ T cells sorted from blood. Per the publication, the cell subset or site label means: CD45RA+CCR7+. These receptors all stem from a man aged 18 to 30 in good health.

The rearrangement joins TRBV27 to TRBJ2-7, with D hard to call. The germline V gene encodes CDR1 MNHEY and CDR2 SMNVEV (reference sequence). The CDR3 sequence is 13 residues long. Trimming pared 7 bases from V and 0 bases from J, leaving 10 bases between. CDR3 in amino acids: CASKALSSYEQYF. The CDR3 nucleotides are TGTGCCAGCAAGGCCTTAAGCTCCTACGAGCAGTACTTC.

V and J are TRBV27 and TRBJ2-1; TRBD2 agrees at 11 bases. This CDR3 region has 17 residues. V lost 3 bases to trimming and J lost 4 bases; unmatched junction nucleotides: 8. Germline V gene lookup returns CDR1 MNHEY and CDR2 SMNVEV (reference sequence). The CDR3 region is CASSLKSSGGKYNEQFF. The CDR3 DNA reads as TGTGCCAGCAGTTTGAAATCTAGCGGGGGGAAATACAATGAGCAGTTCTTC.

This clone was seen only once. The chain joins TRBV6-5 to TRBJ2-3, with D possibly being TRBD2 (6 bases). CDR3 length: 15 residues. Germline V gene lookup returns CDR1 MNHEY and CDR2 SVGAGI. Trimming cost V 6 bases and J 4 bases, with 17 bases left between them. The CDR3 is CASRRLVGGADTQYF. In DNA form, the CDR3 reads TGTGCCAGCAGGCGTCTTGTAGGCGGGGCAGATACGCAGTATTTT.

This clone was seen once. A much more abundant neighbour one base away suggests this may be a read error. The chain couples TRBV5-5 to TRBJ2-7; the D is unclear. Germline loops: CDR1 SGHKS, CDR2 YYEKEE (reference sequence). Trimming left V 3 bases short and J 2 bases short, with 0 bases between. The CDR3 totals 10 residues. The CDR3 sequence is CASSSYEQYF. The CDR3 DNA sequence: TGTGCCAGCAGCTCCTACGAGCAGTACTTC.